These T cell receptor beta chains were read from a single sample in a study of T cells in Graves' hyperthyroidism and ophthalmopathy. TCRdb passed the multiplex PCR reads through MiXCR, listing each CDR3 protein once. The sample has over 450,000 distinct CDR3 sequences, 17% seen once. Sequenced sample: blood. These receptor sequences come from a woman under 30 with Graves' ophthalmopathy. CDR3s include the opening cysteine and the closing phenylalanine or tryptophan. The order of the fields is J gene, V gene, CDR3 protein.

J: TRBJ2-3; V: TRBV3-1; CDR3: CASSQDGGLAGGPKDTQYF
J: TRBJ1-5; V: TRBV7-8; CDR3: CASSRGQGGNQPQHF
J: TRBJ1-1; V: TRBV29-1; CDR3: CSVDRGGGGTEAFF
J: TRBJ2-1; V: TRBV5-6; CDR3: CASRLTGGNEQFF
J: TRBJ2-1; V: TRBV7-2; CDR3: CASSSTGDNNEQFF
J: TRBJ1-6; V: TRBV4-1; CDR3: CASSHLSGPNSPLHF
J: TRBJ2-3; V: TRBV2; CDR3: CASDLSSGADTQYF
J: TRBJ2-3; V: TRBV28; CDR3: CASSGLAGDPHTDTQYF
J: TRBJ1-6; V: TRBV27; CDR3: CASSPQGDSPLHF
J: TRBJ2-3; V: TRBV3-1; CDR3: CASSQDIASGLYDTQYF
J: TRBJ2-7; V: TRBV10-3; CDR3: CAITAGGEQYF
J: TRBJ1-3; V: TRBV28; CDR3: CASSPRSEIGGNTIYF
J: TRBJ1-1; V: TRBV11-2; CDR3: CASSFQVMNTEAFF
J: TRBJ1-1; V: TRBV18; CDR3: CASSRKGDTEAFF
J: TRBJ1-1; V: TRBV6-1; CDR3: CASSDSGTAFFDTEAFF
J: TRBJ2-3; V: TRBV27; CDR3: CASSIPLVPGRGLPDTQYF
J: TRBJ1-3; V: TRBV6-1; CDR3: CASREDGVSGNTIYF
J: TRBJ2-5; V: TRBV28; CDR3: CASSPADQETQYF
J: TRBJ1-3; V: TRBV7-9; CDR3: CASSLVAELSGNTIYF
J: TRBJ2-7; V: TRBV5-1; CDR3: CASSPRLAGEVEQYF
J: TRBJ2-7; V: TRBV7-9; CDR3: CASSLLRLGSEQYF
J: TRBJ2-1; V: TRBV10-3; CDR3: CAIAKQRGDNEQFF
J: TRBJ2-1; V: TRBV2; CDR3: CASRMDRGLLMGEQFF
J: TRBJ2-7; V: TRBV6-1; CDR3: CASSDPSGTSYEQYF
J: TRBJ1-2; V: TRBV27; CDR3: CASSLTGRYGYTF
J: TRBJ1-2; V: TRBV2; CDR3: CASSENAGRGVYGYTF
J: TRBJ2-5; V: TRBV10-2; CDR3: CASSDRGLSGLQETQYF
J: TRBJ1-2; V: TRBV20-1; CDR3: CSARDAGRGGYTF
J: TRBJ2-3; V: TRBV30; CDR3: CAWSPIAEPTDTQYF
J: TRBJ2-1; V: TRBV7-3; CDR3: CASSIAGDLYNEQFF
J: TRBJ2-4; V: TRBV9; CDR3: CASSVGTGGNIQYF
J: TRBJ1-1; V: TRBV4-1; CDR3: CASSQVRRGAEAFF
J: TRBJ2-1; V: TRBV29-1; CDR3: CSVEERSSYNEQFF